These 30 T cell receptor beta chains were sequenced from one sample in a study of shared T cell receptors in the human thymus. Produced via immunoSEQ multiplex PCR; TCRdb's table is partial and in-frame only. The sample carries about 400,000 clones, 95% recorded once. Input material: thymocytes. All receptors derive from a human donor.

The rearrangement links TRBV12-5 to TRBJ2-5; D gene ambiguous. CDR1 is LGHNT, CDR2 FRNRAP, per germline. Trimming took 5 bases from V and 7 from J, leaving 14 bases between them. The CDR3 loop spans 13 amino acids. As DNA, the CDR3 is TGTGCTAGTGGTGGTAAGGGCTCTGGGACCCAGTACTTC. This sequence encodes CASGGKGSGTQYF.

V is TRBV5-8 and J is TRBJ2-3; 7 bases line up with TRBD1. The CDR3 consists of 16 residues. V lost 4 bases to trimming and J lost 1 base; unmatched junction nucleotides: 9. Germline values: CDR1 SGHTS, CDR2 YDEGEE. The CDR3 DNA follows: TGTGCCAGCAGCAGAAGACAGGGCTTGGGCACAGATACGCAGTATTTT. This sequence encodes CASSRRQGLGTDTQYF. Full variable domain (outside the CDR3, taken from reference TRBV5-8 and TRBJ2-3): EAGVTQSPTHLIKTRGQQATLRCSPISGHTSVYWYQQALGLGLQFLLWYDEGEERNRGNFPPRFSGRQFPNYSSELNVNALELEDSALYLCASSRRQGLGTDTQYFGPGTRLTVL.

The V call is TRBV27, the J call TRBJ2-2; 10 nucleotides match TRBD2. Germline V gene lookup returns CDR1 MNHEY and CDR2 SMNVEV (reference sequence). Losses at the gene ends were 2 bases for V and 6 bases for J; bases not matched to a gene: 3. This CDR3 is 15 amino acids long. The CDR3 nucleotides read TGTGCCAGCAGTTTACTAGCGGGGGACCCCGGGGAGCTGTTTTTT. This sequence encodes CASSLLAGDPGELFF.

This chain links TRBV7-9 with TRBJ2-6; D uncertain. The V gene's germline CDR1 is SEHNR and CDR2 FQNEAQ (reference sequence). V was shortened by 2 bases and J by 0 bases, with 14 bases between the two germline ends. The CDR3 has 18 residues. The CDR3 sequence is CASSLIDGPLSGANVLTF. CDR3 bases: TGTGCCAGCAGCTTAATAGACGGCCCCCTCTCTGGGGCCAACGTCCTGACTTTC.

The chain carries TRBV6-1 and TRBJ2-7; D not certain. Per germline, CDR1 MNHNS and CDR2 SASEGT. The CDR3 is 16 amino acids. Trimming stripped 0 bases from V and 0 bases from J, with 12 bases between. CDR3 coding DNA: TGTGCCAGCAGTGAAGCTGCCAGCGAGAGCTCCTACGAGCAGTACTTC. It translates to CASSEAASESSYEQYF.

This chain's CDR3 is CASSLPGHFPNTEAFF. Written as DNA, the CDR3 is TGTGCCAGCAGCTTGCCGGGACACTTCCCGAACACTGAAGCTTTCTTT. This rearrangement joins TRBV5-4 to TRBJ1-1; D is possibly TRBD1 (6 bases). Deletions cut 1 base from V and 1 base from J, with 14 bases between. Germline CDR1 and CDR2: SGHNT and YYREEE (reference sequence). The CDR3 has 16 residues.

The V call is TRBV5-1, the J call TRBJ1-1, with 7 bases fitting TRBD1. The CDR3 totals 15 residues. Unmatched junction bases numbered 8, after V lost 3 bases and J lost 3 bases. CDR1 is SGHRS and CDR2 is YFSETQ in the germline V gene. CDR3 in amino acids: CASSSRWQGDTEAFF. As DNA, the CDR3 is TGCGCCAGCAGCTCTCGGTGGCAGGGGGACACTGAAGCTTTCTTT.

CDR3 region: CASSPEQGAYNEQFF. CDR3 DNA: TGTGCCAGCAGTCCCGAACAGGGTGCCTACAATGAGCAGTTCTTC. This chain links TRBV28 with TRBJ2-1, with D tentatively TRBD1 (6 bases). V lost 5 bases and J lost 2, with 13 bases in between. CDR3 length: 15 amino acids. The germline V gene has CDR1 MDHEN and CDR2 SYDVKM.

This rearrangement joins TRBV19 to TRBJ1-1; D may be TRBD1 (5 bases). Germline CDR1 is LNHDA and CDR2 is SQIVND (reference sequence). The CDR3 runs 15 residues. The germline V and J ends were trimmed by 9 bases and 3 bases, with 20 bases remaining between them. The CDR3 sequence: CASQGSGELDTEAFF. DNA of the CDR3: TGTGCCAGCCAGGGTTCTGGCGAATTAGACACTGAAGCTTTCTTT.

The chain carries TRBV11-1 and TRBJ2-2; 8 bases are shared with TRBD2. After removal of 4 bases from V and 6 bases from J, the junction contained 7 bases not matched to a gene. The CDR3 sequence is 15 residues long. The germline CDR1 and CDR2 sequences are SGHAT and FQDESV (reference sequence). CDR3 in amino acids: CASSYPRGGPGELFF. In DNA form, the CDR3 reads TGTGCCAGCAGCTACCCCCGGGGGGGGCCCGGGGAGCTGTTTTTT.

V is TRBV12-5 and J is TRBJ2-7; 11 positions agree with TRBD2. This CDR3 is built from 15 residues. Germline lookup yields CDR1 LGHNT and CDR2 FRNRAP. V was clipped by 6 bases and J by 3 bases; unmatched bases: 7. The CDR3 coding sequence is TGTGCTAGTGGCCCTACTAGCGGGAGTATCTACGAGCAGTACTTC. Translated, it gives CASGPTSGSIYEQYF.

The CDR3 bases are TGTGCCAGCAGTTTAACATTGAACACTGAAGCTTTCTTT. Translated, it gives CASSLTLNTEAFF. The chain links TRBV28 to TRBJ1-1, with no clear D. This CDR3 is built from 13 residues. The V end lost 2 bases, the J end lost 0 bases, and 4 bases lay between the germline ends. Germline CDR1 and CDR2: MDHEN and SYDVKM.

The chain has TRBV4-2 and TRBJ1-1; D unclear. Per germline, CDR1 LGHNA and CDR2 YNFKEQ. CDR3 length: 16 amino acids. The germline V and J ends were trimmed by 3 bases and 4 bases, with 18 bases remaining between them. The CDR3 bases are TGTGCCAGCAGCCAGCAACTGGTCAGCGAGGGCACTGAAGCTTTCTTT. It translates to CASSQQLVSEGTEAFF.

The J gene is TRBJ1-2, the V gene TRBV21-1; the table's TRBD1 call for D was not verified on the DNA. TRBV21-1 is listed as a pseudogene. This CDR3 region has 16 residues. The DNA of the CDR3 is TGTGCCAGCAGCAAAAAGACAGGCAATGCGAACTATGGCTACACCTTC. Translated, it gives CASSKKTGNANYGYTF.

The CDR3 nucleotides read TGTGCAAGTCGCTTAGCGCGGGAGAATAGAACTAATGAAAAACTGTTTTTT. Translating gives CASRLARENRTNEKLFF. This chain connects TRBV12-2 to TRBJ1-4. TRBV12-2 is a known pseudogene. The length of the CDR3 is 17 residues.

The chain recombines TRBV27 with TRBJ2-3, with D possibly matching TRBD1 (5 bases). This CDR3 region has 12 residues. V was pared by 6 bases and J by 5 bases, with 9 bases between. CDR1 and CDR2 (germline): MNHEY, SMNVEV (reference sequence). CDR3: CASSSRGDTQYF. CDR3 coding DNA: TGTGCCAGCAGCTCTAGGGGAGATACGCAGTATTTT.

The chain employs TRBV11-2 and TRBJ2-1; TRBD2 matches at 7 bases. This CDR3 comprises 16 residues. Looked up from germline, CDR1 is SGHAT and CDR2 is FQNNGV. The V segment lost 7 bases and the J segment 5 bases; nucleotides outside the gene matches: 14. The CDR3 nucleotides are TGTGCCAGCACCCCCCTGCGGCGGGAGAGGAACAATGAGCAGTTCTTC. Translating gives CASTPLRRERNNEQFF.

The rearrangement uses TRBV5-5 and TRBJ2-5; D remains ambiguous. Trimming removed 1 base from V and 6 bases from J, with 10 bases in between. Germline V gene data show CDR1 as SGHKS and CDR2 as YYEKEE (reference sequence). The CDR3 covers 13 residues. For the CDR3, the DNA is TGTGCCAGCAGCTTGTGGGGTGGGCAGACCCAGTACTTC. It translates to CASSLWGGQTQYF.

The chain couples TRBV21-1 to TRBJ2-7; the listed D gene, TRBD1, was not tested against the DNA. TRBV21-1 is an annotated pseudogene. The CDR3 totals 14 residues. The CDR3 reads CASRPGTSSYEQYF. Written as DNA, the CDR3 is TGTGCCAGCAGACCCGGGACATCCTCCTACGAGCAGTACTTC.

A few counts support this clone. The chain is built from TRBV2 and TRBJ1-1; D unresolved. V lost 5 bases to trimming and J lost 5 bases, with 9 bases between them. The CDR3 covers 12 residues. CDR1 is SNHLY, CDR2 FYNNEI, per germline. The CDR3 loop reads CASSMAGTEAFF. In DNA, the CDR3 is TGTGCCAGCAGTATGGCGGGGACTGAAGCTTTCTTT. The complete variable domain, with remaining parts taken from reference TRBV2 and TRBJ1-1, reads EPEVTQTPSHQVTQMGQEVILRCVPISNHLYFYWYRQILGQKVEFLVSFYNNEISEKSEIFDDQFSVERPDGSNFTLKIRSTKLEDSAMYFCASSMAGTEAFFGQGTRLTVV.

The V and J genes are TRBV19 and TRBJ1-5, with D tentatively TRBD1 (5 bases). The CDR3 sequence is 13 residues long. V was clipped by 6 bases and J by 6 bases, with 12 bases between them. Per germline, CDR1 LNHDA and CDR2 SQIVND (reference sequence). In nucleotides, the CDR3 is TGTGCCAGTAGGGCCCCGGGGACTCAGCCCCAGCATTTT. This codes for CASRAPGTQPQHF.

This chain joins TRBV5-6 and TRBJ2-5; D is tentatively TRBD1 or TRBD2 (6 bases each). With 2 bases removed from V and 5 bases from J, the gap between germline ends came to 10 bases. The CDR3 spans 13 residues. Germline values: CDR1 SGHDT, CDR2 YYEEEE. The CDR3 DNA is TGTGCCAGCAGCTTTGGGGGGCCGGAGACCCAGTACTTC. Amino acids: CASSFGGPETQYF. The full variable domain, completed using reference TRBV5-6 and TRBJ2-5, is DAGVTQSPTHLIKTRGQQVTLRCSPKSGHDTVSWYQQALGQGPQFIFQYYEEEERQRGNFPDRFSGHQFPNYSSELNVNALLLGDSALYLCASSFGGPETQYFGPGTRLLVL.

The chain links TRBV2 to TRBJ1-2; no clear D gene. Per germline, CDR1 SNHLY and CDR2 FYNNEI. This CDR3 has 16 residues. The V end was cut by 3 bases, the J end by 0 bases, with 14 bases between. In DNA form, the CDR3 reads TGTGCCAGCAGTGATGAATTCTCCAGAGCTAACTATGGCTACACCTTC. Amino acids: CASSDEFSRANYGYTF.

The chain is built from TRBV28 and TRBJ1-4; 8 nucleotides agree with TRBD1. V gave up 3 bases and J gave up 6 bases; unmatched junction bases: 9. The germline V gene has CDR1 MDHEN and CDR2 SYDVKM. CDR3 length equals 16 residues. CDR3 residues: CASSFRRDRFDEKLFF. Here the CDR3 DNA reads TGTGCCAGCAGTTTTCGCCGGGACAGGTTCGATGAAAAACTGTTTTTT.

This chain uses TRBV28 with TRBJ1-5, with D unclear. This CDR3 is 12 amino acids long. V was cut by 2 bases and J by 11 bases, with 10 bases left in between. From germline, CDR1 is MDHEN and CDR2 SYDVKM. The CDR3 protein is CASSLRGEAQHF. The CDR3 coding sequence is TGTGCCAGCAGTTTACGGGGAGAGGCCCAGCATTTT.

The chain is built from TRBV19 and TRBJ2-1; D is tentatively TRBD1 or TRBD2 (5 bases each). Germline V gives CDR1 LNHDA, CDR2 SQIVND (reference sequence). CDR3 length: 17 amino acids. The V end was cut by 2 bases, the J end by 5 bases, with 19 bases between. As DNA, the CDR3 is TGTGCCAGTAGTATAAAACGAGGGGCTAAGGGCGACAATGAGCAGTTCTTC. As protein: CASSIKRGAKGDNEQFF.

The chain links TRBV6-1 to TRBJ1-2; 7 bases align to TRBD1. With V trimmed by 4 bases and J by 2 bases, 7 bases remained unmatched. Germline-derived CDR1 and CDR2 are MNHNS and SASEGT. This CDR3 spans 15 amino acids. The CDR3 region is CASSGGDRKNYGYTF. In nucleotides, the CDR3 is TGTGCCAGCAGTGGGGGGGACAGAAAGAACTATGGCTACACCTTC.

V is TRBV28 and J is TRBJ1-3; D not certain. Germline values: CDR1 MDHEN, CDR2 SYDVKM. The CDR3 is made up of 11 amino acids. CDR3 region: CAIDSGNTIYF. The CDR3 nucleotides are TGTGCGATTGACTCTGGAAACACCATATATTTT.

The J gene is TRBJ1-2, the V gene TRBV10-3; D remains ambiguous. From germline, CDR1 is ENHRY and CDR2 SYGVKD. Trimming pared 1 base from V and 8 bases from J, leaving 20 bases between. This CDR3 has 16 amino acids. CDR3 bases: TGTGCCATCAGTGAGTTGTCCGGACGTGCAAGTTGGGGCTACACCTTC. This sequence encodes CAISELSGRASWGYTF.

The chain couples TRBV6-7 to TRBJ2-3, with D perhaps matching TRBD1 (6 bases). TRBV6-7 qualifies as an ORF whose function is uncertain. With 6 bases removed from V and 1 base from J, the gap between germline ends came to 17 bases. The CDR3 consists of 16 residues. The CDR3 spells CASSNHQDSRTDTQYF. As DNA, the CDR3 is TGTGCCAGCAGCAACCACCAGGACAGCCGCACAGATACGCAGTATTTT.